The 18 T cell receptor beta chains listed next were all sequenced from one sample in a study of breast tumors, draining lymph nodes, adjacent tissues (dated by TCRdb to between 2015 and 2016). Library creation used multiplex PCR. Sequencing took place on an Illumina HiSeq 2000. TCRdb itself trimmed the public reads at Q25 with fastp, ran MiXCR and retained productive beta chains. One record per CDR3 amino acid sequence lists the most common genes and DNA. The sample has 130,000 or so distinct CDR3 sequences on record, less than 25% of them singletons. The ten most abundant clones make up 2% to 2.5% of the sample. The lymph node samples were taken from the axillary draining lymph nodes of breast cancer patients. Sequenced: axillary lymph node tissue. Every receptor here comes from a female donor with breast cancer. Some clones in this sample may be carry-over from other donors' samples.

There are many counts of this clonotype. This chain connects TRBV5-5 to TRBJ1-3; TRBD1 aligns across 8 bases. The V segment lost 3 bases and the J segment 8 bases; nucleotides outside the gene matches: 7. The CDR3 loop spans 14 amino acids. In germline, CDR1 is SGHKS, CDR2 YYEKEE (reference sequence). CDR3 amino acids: CASSSTPGQDTIYF. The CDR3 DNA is TGTGCCAGCAGCTCAACCCCGGGACAGGACACCATATATTTT. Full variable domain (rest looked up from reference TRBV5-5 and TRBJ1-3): DAGVTQSPTHLIKTRGQQVTLRCSPISGHKSVSWYQQVLGQGPQFIFQYYEKEERGRGNFPDRFSARQFPNYSSELNVNALLLGDSALYLCASSSTPGQDTIYFGEGSWLTVV.

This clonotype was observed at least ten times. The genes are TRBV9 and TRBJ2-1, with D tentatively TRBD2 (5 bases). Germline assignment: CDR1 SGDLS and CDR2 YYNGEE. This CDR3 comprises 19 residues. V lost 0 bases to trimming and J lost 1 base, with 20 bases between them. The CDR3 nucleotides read TGTGCCAGCAGCGTAGGTCGGCTAGCCCCCTCGGGGTCCTACAATGAGCAGTTCTTC. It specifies CASSVGRLAPSGSYNEQFF.

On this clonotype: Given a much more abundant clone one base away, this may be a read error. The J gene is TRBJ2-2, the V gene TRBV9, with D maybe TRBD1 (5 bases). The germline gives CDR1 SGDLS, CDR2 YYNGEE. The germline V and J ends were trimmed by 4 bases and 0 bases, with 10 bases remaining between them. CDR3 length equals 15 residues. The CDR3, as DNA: TGTGCCAGCAGCTCGCCGACAGCGAACACCGGGGAGCTGTTTTTT. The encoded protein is CASSSPTANTGELFF.

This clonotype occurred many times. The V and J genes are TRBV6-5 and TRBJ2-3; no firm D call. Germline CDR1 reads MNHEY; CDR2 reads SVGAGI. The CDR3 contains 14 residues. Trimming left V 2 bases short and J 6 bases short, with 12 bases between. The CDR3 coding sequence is TGTGCCAGCAGTTACGCGAAGTATGGGGATACGCAGTATTTT. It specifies CASSYAKYGDTQYF.

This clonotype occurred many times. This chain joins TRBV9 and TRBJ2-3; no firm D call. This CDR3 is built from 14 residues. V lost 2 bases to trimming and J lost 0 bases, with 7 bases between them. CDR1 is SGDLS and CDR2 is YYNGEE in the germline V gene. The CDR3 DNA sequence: TGTGCCAGCAGCGTCCAAGACAGCACAGATACGCAGTATTTT. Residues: CASSVQDSTDTQYF.

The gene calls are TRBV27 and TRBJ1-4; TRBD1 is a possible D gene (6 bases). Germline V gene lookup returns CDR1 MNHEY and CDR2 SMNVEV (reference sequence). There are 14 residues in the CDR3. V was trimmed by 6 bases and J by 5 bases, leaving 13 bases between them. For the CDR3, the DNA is TGTGCCAGCAGCCCATTAGGGGGAAATGAAAAACTGTTTTTT. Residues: CASSPLGGNEKLFF.

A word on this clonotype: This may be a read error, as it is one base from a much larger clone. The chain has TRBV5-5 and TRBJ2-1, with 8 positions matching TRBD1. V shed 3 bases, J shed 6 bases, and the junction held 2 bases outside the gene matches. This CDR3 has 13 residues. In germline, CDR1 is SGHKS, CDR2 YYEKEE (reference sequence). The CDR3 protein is CASSWTGCNEQFF. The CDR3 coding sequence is TGTGCCAGCAGCTGGACAGGGTGCAATGAGCAGTTCTTC.

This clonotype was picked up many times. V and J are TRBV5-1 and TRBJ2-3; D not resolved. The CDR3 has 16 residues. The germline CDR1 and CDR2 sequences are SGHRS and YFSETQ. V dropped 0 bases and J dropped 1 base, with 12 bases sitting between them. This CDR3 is CASSLGTVYGTDTQYF. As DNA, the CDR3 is TGCGCCAGCAGCTTGGGTACTGTCTACGGCACAGATACGCAGTATTTT.

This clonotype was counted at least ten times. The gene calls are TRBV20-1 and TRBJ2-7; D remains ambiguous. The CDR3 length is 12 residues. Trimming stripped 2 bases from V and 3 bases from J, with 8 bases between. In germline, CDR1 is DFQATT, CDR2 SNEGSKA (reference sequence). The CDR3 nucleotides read TGCAGTGCTAGAATCTCCGACTACGAGCAGTACTTC. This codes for CSARISDYEQYF.

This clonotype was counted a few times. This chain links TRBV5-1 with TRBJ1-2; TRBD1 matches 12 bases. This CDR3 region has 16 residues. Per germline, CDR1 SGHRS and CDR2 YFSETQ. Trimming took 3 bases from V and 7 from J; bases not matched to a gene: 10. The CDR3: CASSSTTGQGAGGYTF. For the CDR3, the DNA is TGCGCCAGCAGCTCTACCACGGGACAGGGGGCGGGTGGCTACACCTTC. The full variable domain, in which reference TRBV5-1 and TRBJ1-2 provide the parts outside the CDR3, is KAGVTQTPRYLIKTRGQQVTLSCSPISGHRSVSWYQQTPGQGLQFLFEYFSETQRNKGNFPGRFSGRQFSNSRSEMNVSTLELGDSALYLCASSSTTGQGAGGYTFGSGTRLTVV.

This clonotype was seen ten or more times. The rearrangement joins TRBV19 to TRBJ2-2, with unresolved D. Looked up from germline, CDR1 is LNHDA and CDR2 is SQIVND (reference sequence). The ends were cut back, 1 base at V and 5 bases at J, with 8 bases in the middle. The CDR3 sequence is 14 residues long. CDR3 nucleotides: TGTGCCAGTAGTATAGGCGCCGGGACCGGGGAGCTGTTTTTT. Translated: CASSIGAGTGELFF.

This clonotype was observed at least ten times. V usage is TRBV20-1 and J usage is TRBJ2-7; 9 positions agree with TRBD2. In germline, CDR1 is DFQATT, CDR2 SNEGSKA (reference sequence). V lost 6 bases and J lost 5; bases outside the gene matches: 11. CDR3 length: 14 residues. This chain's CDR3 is CSARRGLAYDEQYF. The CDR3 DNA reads TGCAGTGCCAGAAGGGGACTAGCTTACGACGAGCAGTACTTC.

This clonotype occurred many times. In DNA, the CDR3 is TGTGCCACCAGCAGAGTAACGGGGAATCAGCCCCAGCATTTT. Protein sequence: CATSRVTGNQPQHF. V and J are TRBV15 and TRBJ1-5; D ambiguous. CDR1 LNHNV and CDR2 YYDKDF come from the germline V gene (reference sequence). CDR3 length: 14 residues. V lost 1 base and J 4 bases, leaving 8 bases between the germline ends.

CDR3 region: CASNRNRGSTGELFF. CDR3 sequence (DNA): TGCGCCAGTAACCGGAACAGGGGGAGCACCGGGGAGCTGTTTTTT. The V gene is TRBV5-1, the J gene TRBJ2-2, with 8 bases identical to TRBD1. This CDR3 spans 15 amino acids. The germline CDR1 and CDR2 sequences are SGHRS and YFSETQ. J lost 4 bases, V lost 8 bases, and 10 bases had no gene match.

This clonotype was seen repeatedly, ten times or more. This CDR3 reads CASSLQTSAGTGGQATYEQYF. In DNA, the CDR3 is TGTGCCAGCAGCTTACAAACAAGTGCCGGGACAGGGGGCCAAGCGACCTACGAGCAGTACTTC. The chain carries TRBV6-9 and TRBJ2-7; TRBD1 aligns across 12 bases. Per germline, CDR1 MNHGY and CDR2 SVAAGI. The CDR3 runs 21 residues. V lost 6 bases and J lost 2; bases outside the gene matches: 23.

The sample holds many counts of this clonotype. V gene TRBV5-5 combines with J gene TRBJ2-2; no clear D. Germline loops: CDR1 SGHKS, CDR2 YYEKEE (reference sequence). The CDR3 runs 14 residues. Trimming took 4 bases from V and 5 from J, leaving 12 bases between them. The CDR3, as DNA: TGTGCCAGCAGCGCCAATGAGCTTACCGGGGAGCTGTTTTTT. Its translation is CASSANELTGELFF.

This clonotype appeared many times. This chain's CDR3 is CSVTGTGSGYTF. CDR3 DNA sequence: TGCAGCGTTACCGGGACAGGGAGCGGCTACACCTTC. The rearrangement uses TRBV29-1 and TRBJ1-2; 9 positions match TRBD1. This CDR3 has 12 residues. The germline V gene encodes CDR1 SQVTM and CDR2 ANQGSEA. The V gene end was trimmed by 5 bases and the J gene end by 8 bases; junction bases not matched to a gene: 6.

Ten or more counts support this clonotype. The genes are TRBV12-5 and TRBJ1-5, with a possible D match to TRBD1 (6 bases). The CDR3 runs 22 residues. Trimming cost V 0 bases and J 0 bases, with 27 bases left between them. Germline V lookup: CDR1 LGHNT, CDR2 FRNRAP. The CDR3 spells CASGLVVSFGGDPSYSNQPQHF. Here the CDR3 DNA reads TGTGCTAGTGGTTTGGTAGTTAGCTTTGGGGGCGATCCCTCCTATAGCAATCAGCCCCAGCATTTT.